This T cell receptor (beta chain) emerged from a study of blood T cell repertoires in COVID-19. About the study: The samples span acute and convalescent COVID-19 from the United States, Italy and Spain. T cells, B-cell-depleted T cells, or PBMCs supplied cDNA or gDNA.

Germline V gene lookup returns CDR1 DFQATT and CDR2 SNEGSKA (reference sequence). V trimming: 3 bases; J trimming: 5 bases; junction bases outside the gene matches: 3. The CDR3 loop spans 14 amino acids. Authors' methods: Reference gene primer amplification yielded estimated nucleated cell counts. Sequencing was performed with immunoSEQ multiplex PCR; in TCRdb, only in-frame clones are kept and a portion is missing. For V, J and clone size, that table is used; D and trimming come from the DNA. The sample includes around 270,000 clones, about 89% seen only once; the top ten take about 4.6%. The chain employs TRBV20-1 and TRBJ2-2; 10 positions match TRBD2. Sequencing was carried out using peripheral blood. The source is a man aged 35 to 55 with acute or convalescent COVID-19. The CDR3 loop is CSASGLADTGELFF. The CDR3 nucleotides are TGCAGTGCTAGTGGACTAGCGGATACCGGGGAGCTGTTTTTT.